These T cell receptor beta chains were read from a single sample in a study of blood T cell repertoires in COVID-19. Assay used: immunoSEQ multiplex PCR; TCRdb lists only in-frame clones, some missing. The data contain under 450,000 clones, 80% to 95% of them singletons. Sequencing was done on a sample of PBMCs or T cells enriched from blood (not recorded which). All receptors come from a woman aged 35 to 49 who had been exposed to COVID-19. The CDR3 runs from the conserved cysteine through the conserved F or W. The order of the fields is D gene, J gene, clone size, V gene, CDR3 DNA, CDR3 protein. The D gene is left open where the match is weak. A row's size may be missing; if present it is once, few, many or a size class.

d_gene: .; j_gene: TRBJ1-2; abundance: .; v_gene: TRBV13; CDR3nt: TGTGCCAGCAGCCCGGAAGTAGCGGACAATTTATCCTATGGCTACACCTTC; CDR3aa: CASSPEVADNLSYGYTF
d_gene: TRBD1; j_gene: TRBJ2-1; abundance: .; v_gene: TRBV7-9; CDR3nt: TGTGCCAGCAGCTCACAGGGGTTCGATGAGCAGTTCTTC; CDR3aa: CASSSQGFDEQFF
d_gene: TRBD1; j_gene: TRBJ1-1; abundance: .; v_gene: TRBV29-1; CDR3nt: TGCAGCGTTGGGGTCCACACAGGGGGCACTGAAGCTTTCTTT; CDR3aa: CSVGVHTGGTEAFF
d_gene: .; j_gene: TRBJ2-3; abundance: once; v_gene: TRBV6-4; CDR3nt: TGTGCCAGCAGTGGCTACAGGTTAGTTACAGATACGCAGTATTTT; CDR3aa: CASSGYRLVTDTQYF
d_gene: .; j_gene: TRBJ1-6; abundance: .; v_gene: TRBV7-9; CDR3nt: TGTGCCAGCAGCTTAGGGCAGGGACATGGCTATAATTCACCCCTCCACTTT; CDR3aa: CASSLGQGHGYNSPLHF
d_gene: TRBD1; j_gene: TRBJ1-5; abundance: .; v_gene: TRBV2; CDR3nt: TGTGCCAGCAATGGACAGGGTAGCAATCAGCCCCAGCATTTT; CDR3aa: CASNGQGSNQPQHF
d_gene: .; j_gene: TRBJ1-2; abundance: .; v_gene: TRBV10-1; CDR3nt: TGCGCCAGCTCCGCCGGCAGGGGATATGGCTATGGCTACACCTTC; CDR3aa: CASSAGRGYGYGYTF
d_gene: .; j_gene: TRBJ1-1; abundance: once; v_gene: TRBV6-2/TRBV6-3; CDR3nt: TGTGCCAGCAGTTACCTTCGAATTCAGGGTACTGAAGCTTTCTTT; CDR3aa: CASSYLRIQGTEAFF
d_gene: TRBD1; j_gene: TRBJ1-1; abundance: .; v_gene: TRBV19; CDR3nt: TGTGCCAGTAGTATAGGGCGGGACAGACAGAACACTGAAGCTTTCTTT; CDR3aa: CASSIGRDRQNTEAFF
d_gene: .; j_gene: TRBJ1-1; abundance: .; v_gene: TRBV30; CDR3nt: TGTGCCTGGAATCGGCCCGGGACAGAAGCTTTCTTT; CDR3aa: CAWNRPGTEAFF
d_gene: TRBD1; j_gene: TRBJ1-1; abundance: .; v_gene: TRBV6-5; CDR3nt: TGTGCCAGCAAGGGCAGGGGGCCGACTGAAGCTTTCTTT; CDR3aa: CASKGRGPTEAFF
d_gene: .; j_gene: TRBJ1-1; abundance: .; v_gene: TRBV25-1; CDR3nt: TGTGCCAGCCAAGCTCACCCTGGGAGTACTGAAGCTTTCTTT; CDR3aa: CASQAHPGSTEAFF
d_gene: TRBD2; j_gene: TRBJ2-1; abundance: .; v_gene: TRBV4-2; CDR3nt: TGTGCCAGCAGCCAGGAGCGGGGGGGCCCCTACAATGAGCAGTTCTTC; CDR3aa: CASSQERGGPYNEQFF
d_gene: TRBD1; j_gene: TRBJ2-2; abundance: .; v_gene: TRBV2; CDR3nt: TGTGCCAGCAGTGGACAGGGGCGGGGAACACCCGGGGAGCTGTTTTTT; CDR3aa: CASSGQGRGTPGELFF
d_gene: .; j_gene: TRBJ1-6; abundance: once; v_gene: TRBV11-2; CDR3nt: TGTGCCAGCAGTCGGACTCAAGCGGATTCACCCCTCCACTTT; CDR3aa: CASSRTQADSPLHF
d_gene: TRBD1; j_gene: TRBJ1-3; abundance: .; v_gene: TRBV9; CDR3nt: TGTGCCAGCAGCCCATCGGGACAGGGAGGATACACCATATATTTT; CDR3aa: CASSPSGQGGYTIYF
d_gene: TRBD1; j_gene: TRBJ1-2; abundance: .; v_gene: TRBV30; CDR3nt: TGTGCCTGGACACGGGGACAGGGAAACTATGGCTACACCTTC; CDR3aa: CAWTRGQGNYGYTF
d_gene: TRBD2; j_gene: TRBJ2-3; abundance: .; v_gene: TRBV29-1; CDR3nt: TGCAGCGCCCGAGGACTAGCTGGAGACACAGATACGCAGTATTTT; CDR3aa: CSARGLAGDTDTQYF
d_gene: TRBD2; j_gene: TRBJ2-3; abundance: .; v_gene: TRBV11-1; CDR3nt: TGTGCCAGCAGCTTACTAGCGGGGCTGGCGGATACGCAGTATTTT; CDR3aa: CASSLLAGLADTQYF
d_gene: .; j_gene: TRBJ1-4; abundance: .; v_gene: TRBV6-5; CDR3nt: TGTGCCAGCAGGCGGGTCCTTAATGAAAAACTGTTTTTT; CDR3aa: CASRRVLNEKLFF
d_gene: .; j_gene: TRBJ1-1; abundance: .; v_gene: TRBV18; CDR3nt: TGTGCCAGCTCACCACAAGGTAACAGGGTGGGGGACACTGAAGCTTTCTTT; CDR3aa: CASSPQGNRVGDTEAFF
d_gene: .; j_gene: TRBJ1-6; abundance: .; v_gene: TRBV4-1; CDR3nt: TGCGCCAGCAGCCAAGTGGGGAGGGACTCACCCCTCCACTTT; CDR3aa: CASSQVGRDSPLHF
d_gene: TRBD2; j_gene: TRBJ2-7; abundance: .; v_gene: TRBV25-1; CDR3nt: TGTGCCAGCAGTGCCGACGGGGGACTAGCCGGGCTCGAGCAGTACTTC; CDR3aa: CASSADGGLAGLEQYF
d_gene: .; j_gene: TRBJ1-4; abundance: few; v_gene: TRBV7-9; CDR3nt: TGTGCCAGCAGCCGAGGAGTGGCAACTAATGAAAAACTGTTTTTT; CDR3aa: CASSRGVATNEKLFF
d_gene: .; j_gene: TRBJ1-6; abundance: .; v_gene: TRBV7-2; CDR3nt: TGTGCCAGCAGCTTAGGGCAGGGAGGGCCACCCCTCCACTTT; CDR3aa: CASSLGQGGPPLHF
d_gene: TRBD1; j_gene: TRBJ1-2; abundance: .; v_gene: TRBV5-1; CDR3nt: TGCGCCAGCGGAAACCAGGGACAGGGCCATGGCTACACCTTC; CDR3aa: CASGNQGQGHGYTF
d_gene: .; j_gene: TRBJ2-3; abundance: .; v_gene: TRBV14; CDR3nt: TGTGCCAGCAGCCAAGCGGAGGGTTCCACAGATACGCAGTATTTT; CDR3aa: CASSQAEGSTDTQYF
d_gene: .; j_gene: TRBJ1-6; abundance: .; v_gene: TRBV6-2/TRBV6-3; CDR3nt: TGTGCCAGCAGTTCCCTTGCGAGCTCACCCCTCCACTTT; CDR3aa: CASSSLASSPLHF
d_gene: .; j_gene: TRBJ1-2; abundance: .; v_gene: TRBV6-2/TRBV6-3; CDR3nt: TGTGCCAGCAGTTACTCCGAGGTTTCCTTTAACTATGGCTACACCTTC; CDR3aa: CASSYSEVSFNYGYTF
d_gene: TRBD2; j_gene: TRBJ2-1; abundance: .; v_gene: TRBV30; CDR3nt: TGTGCCTGGAGTGACCGCCCAGGTAGCGGGGTAACCTACAATGAGCAGTTCTTC; CDR3aa: CAWSDRPGSGVTYNEQFF
d_gene: .; j_gene: TRBJ1-4; abundance: .; v_gene: TRBV7-9; CDR3nt: TGTGCCAGCACCGGGGAGCTGTCAAATGAAAAACTGTTTTTT; CDR3aa: CASTGELSNEKLFF
d_gene: .; j_gene: TRBJ1-5; abundance: .; v_gene: TRBV5-6; CDR3nt: TGTGCCAGCAGCCGTAGGGGTGGCAATCAGCCCCAGCATTTT; CDR3aa: CASSRRGGNQPQHF
d_gene: TRBD1; j_gene: TRBJ2-7; abundance: .; v_gene: TRBV30; CDR3nt: TGTGCCTGGAGCGAGGGGACAGGGATTCGCGAGCAGTACTTC; CDR3aa: CAWSEGTGIREQYF
d_gene: TRBD2; j_gene: TRBJ2-7; abundance: .; v_gene: TRBV4-3; CDR3nt: TGCGCCAGCAGCCCGGGACTAGCGGCAAAGAGCTCCTACGAGCAGTACTTC; CDR3aa: CASSPGLAAKSSYEQYF
d_gene: TRBD2; j_gene: TRBJ2-1; abundance: .; v_gene: TRBV7-2; CDR3nt: TGTGCCAGCAGCTTCTTAGCGGGGAGCCCCTACAATGAGCAGTTCTTC; CDR3aa: CASSFLAGSPYNEQFF
d_gene: TRBD1; j_gene: TRBJ1-4; abundance: .; v_gene: TRBV5-1; CDR3nt: TGCGCCAGCAGCCGCTCCGGGACAGGGACGGGAGAAAAACTGTTTTTT; CDR3aa: CASSRSGTGTGEKLFF
d_gene: TRBD1; j_gene: TRBJ1-2; abundance: .; v_gene: TRBV29-1; CDR3nt: TGCAGCGTTGAAGAGTGGAAGGGACAGGGGGCCGAGTATGGCTACACCTTC; CDR3aa: CSVEEWKGQGAEYGYTF
d_gene: .; j_gene: TRBJ1-5; abundance: .; v_gene: TRBV7-9; CDR3nt: TGTGCCAGCAGCCATGACAGTAGCAATCAGCCCCAGCATTTT; CDR3aa: CASSHDSSNQPQHF
d_gene: TRBD2; j_gene: TRBJ2-3; abundance: once; v_gene: TRBV5-1; CDR3nt: TGCGCCAGCAGCTTTGGGGCTAGCGGGGGGACCTTAGGGGATACGCAGTATTTT; CDR3aa: CASSFGASGGTLGDTQYF
d_gene: TRBD1; j_gene: TRBJ2-5; abundance: .; v_gene: TRBV27; CDR3nt: TGTGCCAGCAGTTCCCTTCGGACAGGGGAGGAGACCCAGTACTTC; CDR3aa: CASSSLRTGEETQYF
d_gene: TRBD1; j_gene: TRBJ2-3; abundance: .; v_gene: TRBV19; CDR3nt: TGTGCCAGTAGTATCCTAGGGACAGGGGGCGCAGATACGCAGTATTTT; CDR3aa: CASSILGTGGADTQYF
d_gene: .; j_gene: TRBJ1-1; abundance: .; v_gene: TRBV18; CDR3nt: TGTGCCAGCTCACCAACCGGCCGCAGGTTAACGAACACTGAAGCTTTCTTT; CDR3aa: CASSPTGRRLTNTEAFF
d_gene: TRBD1; j_gene: TRBJ1-5; abundance: .; v_gene: TRBV15; CDR3nt: TGTGCCACCAGCGCCGGGACAGACAGTTTGGATCAGCCCCAGCATTTT; CDR3aa: CATSAGTDSLDQPQHF
d_gene: TRBD1; j_gene: TRBJ1-2; abundance: .; v_gene: TRBV27; CDR3nt: TGTGCCAGCAGTCTAACCCCCGGGACAGACTATGGCTACACCTTC; CDR3aa: CASSLTPGTDYGYTF
d_gene: TRBD1; j_gene: TRBJ1-1; abundance: .; v_gene: TRBV24-1; CDR3nt: TGTGCCACCAGTGAACGTGGACAGGGTATGAGTGAAGCTTTCTTT; CDR3aa: CATSERGQGMSEAFF